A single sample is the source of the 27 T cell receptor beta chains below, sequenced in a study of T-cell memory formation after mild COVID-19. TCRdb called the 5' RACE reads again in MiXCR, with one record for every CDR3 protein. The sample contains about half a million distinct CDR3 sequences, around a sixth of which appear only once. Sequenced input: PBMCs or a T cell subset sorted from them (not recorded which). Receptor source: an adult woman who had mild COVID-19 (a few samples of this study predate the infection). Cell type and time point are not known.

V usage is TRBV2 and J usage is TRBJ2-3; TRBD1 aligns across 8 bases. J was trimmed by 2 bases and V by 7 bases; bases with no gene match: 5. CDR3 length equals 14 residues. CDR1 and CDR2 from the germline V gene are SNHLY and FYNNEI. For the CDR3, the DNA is TGTGCCAGCATGACAGGGGCCCTCACAGATACGCAGTATTTT. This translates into CASMTGALTDTQYF.

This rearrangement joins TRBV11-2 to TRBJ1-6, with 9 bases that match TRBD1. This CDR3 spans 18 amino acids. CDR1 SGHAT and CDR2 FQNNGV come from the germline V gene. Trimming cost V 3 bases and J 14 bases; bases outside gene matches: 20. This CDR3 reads CASSFGDRGSTGDSSLHF. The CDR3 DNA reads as TGTGCCAGCAGCTTCGGTGACAGGGGGTCGACCGGCGATTCGTCCCTCCACTTT.

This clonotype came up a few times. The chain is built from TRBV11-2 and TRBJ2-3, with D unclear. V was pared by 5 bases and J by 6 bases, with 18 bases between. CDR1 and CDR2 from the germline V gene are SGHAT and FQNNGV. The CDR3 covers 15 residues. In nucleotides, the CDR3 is TGTGCCAGCAGCCCTCGCTTTTGGGAAAAGGATACGCAGTATTTT. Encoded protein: CASSPRFWEKDTQYF.

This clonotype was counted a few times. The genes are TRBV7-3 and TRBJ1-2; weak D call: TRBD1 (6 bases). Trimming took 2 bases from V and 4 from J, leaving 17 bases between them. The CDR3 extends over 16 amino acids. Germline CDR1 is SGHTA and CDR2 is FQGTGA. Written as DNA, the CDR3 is TGTGCCAGCAGCTTATGGCCGGGGGACAACTCCTATGGCTACACCTTC. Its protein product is CASSLWPGDNSYGYTF.

CDR3 nucleotide sequence: TGCAGTGCTAGAGTGCGGGGGGGCACTGAAGCTTTCTTT. This sequence encodes CSARVRGGTEAFF. The rearrangement joins TRBV20-1 to TRBJ1-1; possibly TRBD1 for D (5 bases). The germline gives CDR1 DFQATT, CDR2 SNEGSKA (reference sequence). V lost 1 base and J lost 4, with 10 bases in between. The CDR3 runs to 13 residues.

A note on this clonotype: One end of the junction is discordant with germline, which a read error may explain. The CDR3 DNA sequence: TGCGCCATCAGCTTGGCCGGCAAAGGAAGCACCATATATTTT. Amino acid sequence: CAISLAGKGSTIYF. The V gene is TRBV5-1, the J gene TRBJ1-3; D gene unclear. The CDR3 consists of 14 residues. CDR1 and CDR2 from the germline V gene are SGHRS and YFSETQ. The full variable domain, completed using reference TRBV5-1 and TRBJ1-3, is KAGVTQTPRYLIKTRGQQVTLSCSPISGHRSVSWYQQTPGQGLQFLFEYFSETQRNKGNFPGRFSGRQFSNSRSEMNVSTLELGDSALYLCAISLAGKGSTIYFGEGSWLTVV.

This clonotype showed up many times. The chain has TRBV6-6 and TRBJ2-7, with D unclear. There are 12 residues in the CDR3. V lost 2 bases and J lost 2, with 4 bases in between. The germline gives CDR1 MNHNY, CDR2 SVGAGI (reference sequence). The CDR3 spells CASSYDPYEQYF. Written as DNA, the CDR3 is TGTGCCAGCAGTTACGACCCCTACGAGCAGTACTTC.

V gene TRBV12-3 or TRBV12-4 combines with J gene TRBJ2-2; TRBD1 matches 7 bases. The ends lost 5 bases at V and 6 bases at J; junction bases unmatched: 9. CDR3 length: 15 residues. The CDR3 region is CASSKGAPLSGELFF. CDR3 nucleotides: TGTGCCAGCAGTAAGGGGGCCCCTCTTTCCGGGGAGCTGTTTTTT.

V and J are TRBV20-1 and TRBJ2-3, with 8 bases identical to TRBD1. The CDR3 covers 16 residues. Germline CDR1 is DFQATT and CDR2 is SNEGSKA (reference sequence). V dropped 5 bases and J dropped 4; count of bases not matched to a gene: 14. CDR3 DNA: TGCAGTGCTGAGACCCAGGGGGCCGTTTTTTCAGATACGCAGTATTTT. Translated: CSAETQGAVFSDTQYF.

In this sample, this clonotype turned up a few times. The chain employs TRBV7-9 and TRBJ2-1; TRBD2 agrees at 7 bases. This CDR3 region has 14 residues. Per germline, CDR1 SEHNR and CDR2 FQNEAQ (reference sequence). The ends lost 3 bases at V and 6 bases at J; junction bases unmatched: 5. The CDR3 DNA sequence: TGTGCCAGCAGCTTCCTCCGGACTAGCAATGAGCAGTTCTTC. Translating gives CASSFLRTSNEQFF.

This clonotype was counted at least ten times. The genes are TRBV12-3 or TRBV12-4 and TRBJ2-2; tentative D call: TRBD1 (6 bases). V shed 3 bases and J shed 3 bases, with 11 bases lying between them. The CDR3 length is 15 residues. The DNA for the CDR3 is TGTGCCAGCAGTTTTTCAACAGGGTACACCGGGGAGCTGTTTTTT. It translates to CASSFSTGYTGELFF.

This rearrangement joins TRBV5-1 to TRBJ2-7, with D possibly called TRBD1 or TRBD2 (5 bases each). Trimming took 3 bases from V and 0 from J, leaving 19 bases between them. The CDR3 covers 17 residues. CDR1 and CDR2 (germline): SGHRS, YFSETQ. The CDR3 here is CASSWRSSGGTSYEQYF. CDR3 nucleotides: TGCGCCAGCAGCTGGAGGTCTAGTGGGGGAACCTCCTACGAGCAGTACTTC. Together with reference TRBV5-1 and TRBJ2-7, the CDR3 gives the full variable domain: KAGVTQTPRYLIKTRGQQVTLSCSPISGHRSVSWYQQTPGQGLQFLFEYFSETQRNKGNFPGRFSGRQFSNSRSEMNVSTLELGDSALYLCASSWRSSGGTSYEQYFGPGTRLTVT.

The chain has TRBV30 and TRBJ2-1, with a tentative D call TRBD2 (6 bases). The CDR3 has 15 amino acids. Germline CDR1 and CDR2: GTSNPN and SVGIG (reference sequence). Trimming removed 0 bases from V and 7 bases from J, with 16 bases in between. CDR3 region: CAWSVQVAVGNEQFF. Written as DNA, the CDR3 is TGTGCCTGGAGTGTACAGGTAGCGGTAGGGAATGAGCAGTTCTTC.

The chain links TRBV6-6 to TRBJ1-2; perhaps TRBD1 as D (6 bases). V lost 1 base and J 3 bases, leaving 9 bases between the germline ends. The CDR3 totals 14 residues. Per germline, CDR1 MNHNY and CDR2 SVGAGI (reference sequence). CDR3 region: CASSYFAGDYGYTF. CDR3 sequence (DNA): TGTGCCAGCAGTTACTTCGCAGGGGACTATGGCTACACCTTC.

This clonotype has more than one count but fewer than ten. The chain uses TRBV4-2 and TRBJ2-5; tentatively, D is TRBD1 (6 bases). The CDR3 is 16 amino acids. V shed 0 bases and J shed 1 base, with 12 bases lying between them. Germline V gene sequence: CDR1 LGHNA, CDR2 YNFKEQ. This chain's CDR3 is CASSQEPRDTQETQYF. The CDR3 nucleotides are TGTGCCAGCAGCCAAGAGCCCCGGGACACCCAAGAGACCCAGTACTTC.

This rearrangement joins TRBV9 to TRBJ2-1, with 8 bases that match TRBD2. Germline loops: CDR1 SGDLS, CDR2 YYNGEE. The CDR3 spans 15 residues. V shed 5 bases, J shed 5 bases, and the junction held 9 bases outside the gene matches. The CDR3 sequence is CASSVMGLEDNEQFF. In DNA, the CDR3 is TGTGCCAGCAGTGTAATGGGACTAGAAGACAATGAGCAGTTCTTC.

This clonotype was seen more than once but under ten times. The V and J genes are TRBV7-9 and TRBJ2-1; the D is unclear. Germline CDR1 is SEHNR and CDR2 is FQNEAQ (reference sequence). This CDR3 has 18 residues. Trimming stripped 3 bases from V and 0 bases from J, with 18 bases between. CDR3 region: CASSFRNRRDSSYNEQFF. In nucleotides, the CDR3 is TGTGCCAGCAGCTTCCGTAACCGCCGAGATAGCTCCTACAATGAGCAGTTCTTC.

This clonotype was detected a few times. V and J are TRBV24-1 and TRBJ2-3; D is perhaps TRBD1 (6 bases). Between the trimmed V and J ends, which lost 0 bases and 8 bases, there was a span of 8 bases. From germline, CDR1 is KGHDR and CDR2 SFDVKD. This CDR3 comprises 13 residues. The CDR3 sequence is CATSDLRQVTQYF. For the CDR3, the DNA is TGTGCCACCAGTGATTTGCGACAGGTTACGCAGTATTTT.

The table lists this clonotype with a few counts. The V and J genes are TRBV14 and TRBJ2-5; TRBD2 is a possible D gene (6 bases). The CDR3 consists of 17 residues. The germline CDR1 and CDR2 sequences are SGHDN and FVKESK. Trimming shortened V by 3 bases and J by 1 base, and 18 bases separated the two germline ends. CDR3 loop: CASSQDHWAGIQETQYF. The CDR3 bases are TGTGCCAGCAGCCAGGATCATTGGGCGGGAATCCAAGAGACCCAGTACTTC.

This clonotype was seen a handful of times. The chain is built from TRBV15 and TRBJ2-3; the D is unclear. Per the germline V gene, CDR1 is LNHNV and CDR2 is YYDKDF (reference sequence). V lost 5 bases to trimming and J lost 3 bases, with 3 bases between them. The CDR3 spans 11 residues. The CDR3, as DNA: TGTGCCACCAGCCGGACAGATACGCAGTATTTT. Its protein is CATSRTDTQYF.

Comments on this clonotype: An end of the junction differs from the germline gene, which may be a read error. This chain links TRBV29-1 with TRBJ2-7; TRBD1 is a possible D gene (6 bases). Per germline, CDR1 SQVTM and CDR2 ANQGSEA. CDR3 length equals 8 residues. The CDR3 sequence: CSVDDRNF. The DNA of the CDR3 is TGCAGCGTGGACGACAGGAACTTC.

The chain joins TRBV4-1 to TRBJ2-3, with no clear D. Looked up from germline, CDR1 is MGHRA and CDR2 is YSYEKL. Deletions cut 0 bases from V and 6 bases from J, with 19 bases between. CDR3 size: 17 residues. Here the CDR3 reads CASSQEFGSSSGDTQYF. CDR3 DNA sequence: TGCGCCAGCAGCCAAGAATTCGGTAGCTCCTCAGGTGATACGCAGTATTTT.

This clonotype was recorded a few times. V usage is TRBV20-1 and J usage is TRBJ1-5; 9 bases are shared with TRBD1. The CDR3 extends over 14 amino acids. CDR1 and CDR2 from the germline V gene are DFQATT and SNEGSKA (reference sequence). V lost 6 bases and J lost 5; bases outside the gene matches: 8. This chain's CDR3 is CSARTGADYQPQHF. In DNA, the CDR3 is TGCAGTGCGCGGACAGGGGCGGACTATCAGCCCCAGCATTTT.

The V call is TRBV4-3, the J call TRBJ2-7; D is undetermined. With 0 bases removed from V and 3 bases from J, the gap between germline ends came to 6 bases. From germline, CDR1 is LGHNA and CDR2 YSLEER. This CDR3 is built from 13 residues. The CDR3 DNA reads TGCGCCAGCAGCCAAGACAGGTACTACGAGCAGTACTTC. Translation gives CASSQDRYYEQYF.

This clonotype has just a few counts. CDR3 region: CATSDLGDTGELFF. In nucleotides, the CDR3 is TGTGCCACCAGTGATTTGGGGGACACCGGGGAGCTGTTTTTT. J is TRBJ2-2 and V is TRBV24-1, with D unclear. Looked up from germline, CDR1 is KGHDR and CDR2 is SFDVKD. The CDR3 totals 14 residues. Trimming stripped 0 bases from V and 3 bases from J, with 4 bases between.

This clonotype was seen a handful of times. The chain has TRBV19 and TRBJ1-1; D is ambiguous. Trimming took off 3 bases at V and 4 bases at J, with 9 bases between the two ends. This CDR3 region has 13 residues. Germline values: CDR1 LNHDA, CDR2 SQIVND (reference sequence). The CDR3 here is CASSMNWGTEAFF. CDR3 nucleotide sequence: TGTGCCAGTAGTATGAATTGGGGCACTGAAGCTTTCTTT.

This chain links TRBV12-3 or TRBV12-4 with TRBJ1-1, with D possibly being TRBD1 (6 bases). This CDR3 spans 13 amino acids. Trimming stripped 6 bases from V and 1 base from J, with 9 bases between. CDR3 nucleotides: TGTGCCAGCAGGGGGACAACGAACACTGAAGCTTTCTTT. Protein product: CASRGTTNTEAFF.